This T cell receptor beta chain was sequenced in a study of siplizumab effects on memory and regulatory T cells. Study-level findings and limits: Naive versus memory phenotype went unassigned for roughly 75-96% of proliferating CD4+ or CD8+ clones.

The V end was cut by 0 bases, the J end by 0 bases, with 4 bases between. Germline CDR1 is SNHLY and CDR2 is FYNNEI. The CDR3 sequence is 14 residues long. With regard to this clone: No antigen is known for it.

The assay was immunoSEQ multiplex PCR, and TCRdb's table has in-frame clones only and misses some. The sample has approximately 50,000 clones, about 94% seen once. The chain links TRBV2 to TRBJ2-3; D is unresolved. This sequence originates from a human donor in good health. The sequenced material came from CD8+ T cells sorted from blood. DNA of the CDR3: TGTGCCAGCAGTGAAGCGGCCAGCACAGATACGCAGTATTTT. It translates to CASSEAASTDTQYF.